These 6 T cell receptor beta chains were sequenced from one sample in a study of blood T cell repertoires in COVID-19. Generated by immunoSEQ multiplex PCR, the TCRdb table keeps only in-frame clones and is missing some. The table has about 500,000 clones, about 88% seen once. The source material was peripheral blood. Receptors were obtained from a man younger than 30 with COVID-19, enrolled during active disease.

This chain connects TRBV6-2 or TRBV6-3 to TRBJ1-1; possibly TRBD1 for D (5 bases). Deletions cut 4 bases from V and 8 bases from J, with 14 bases between. CDR3 length: 13 residues. Germline V gene data show CDR1 as MNHEY and CDR2 as SVGEGT. CDR3 region: CASSFPWGVEAFF. The CDR3 DNA follows: TGTGCCAGCAGTTTTCCTTGGGGCGTAGAAGCTTTCTTT.

The chain is built from TRBV5-6 and TRBJ1-4, with no clear D. The germline V and J ends were trimmed by 0 bases and 3 bases, with 12 bases remaining between them. CDR1 SGHDT and CDR2 YYEEEE come from the germline V gene. The CDR3 loop spans 16 amino acids. The CDR3 DNA follows: TGTGCCAGCAGCTTGGCTGCGGGGATCTCTAATGAAAAACTGTTTTTT. Amino acid sequence: CASSLAAGISNEKLFF. Together with reference TRBV5-6 and TRBJ1-4, the CDR3 gives the full variable domain: DAGVTQSPTHLIKTRGQQVTLRCSPKSGHDTVSWYQQALGQGPQFIFQYYEEEERQRGNFPDRFSGHQFPNYSSELNVNALLLGDSALYLCASSLAAGISNEKLFFGSGTQLSVL.

This sequence joins TRBV6-1 and TRBJ2-1; the match to TRBD2 covers 9 bases. V gave up 3 bases and J gave up 9 bases; unmatched junction bases: 6. This CDR3 has 14 amino acids. The germline CDR1 and CDR2 sequences are MNHNS and SASEGT. The CDR3 region has the DNA TGTGCCAGCAGTGAGAGCGGGGGGCGGGCTGAGCAGTTCTTC. It is translated as CASSESGGRAEQFF.

V is TRBV7-9 and J is TRBJ1-3; 9 nucleotides match TRBD1. In germline, CDR1 is SEHNR, CDR2 FQNEAQ (reference sequence). This CDR3 contains 17 residues. Trimming took 3 bases from V and 0 from J; bases not matched to a gene: 6. The CDR3: CASSFLGQGRSGNTIYF. The CDR3 region has the DNA TGTGCCAGCAGCTTCCTGGGACAGGGCCGCTCTGGAAACACCATATATTTT.

The rearrangement links TRBV5-4 to TRBJ2-7; 8 nucleotides line up with TRBD2. J was trimmed by 4 bases and V by 1 base; bases with no gene match: 4. The CDR3 spans 14 residues. The germline V gene encodes CDR1 SGHNT and CDR2 YYREEE (reference sequence). In DNA, the CDR3 is TGTGCCAGCAGCTTGCTGGCTAGCGGGTACGAGCAGTACTTC. It codes for CASSLLASGYEQYF.

J is TRBJ2-7 and V is TRBV5-1, with 7 bases fitting TRBD2. This CDR3 has 15 amino acids. Germline lookup yields CDR1 SGHRS and CDR2 YFSETQ. J was trimmed by 0 bases and V by 0 bases; bases with no gene match: 3. CDR3 amino acids: CASSLASGSSYEQYF. CDR3 DNA: TGCGCCAGCAGCTTGGCTAGCGGCAGCTCCTACGAGCAGTACTTC.